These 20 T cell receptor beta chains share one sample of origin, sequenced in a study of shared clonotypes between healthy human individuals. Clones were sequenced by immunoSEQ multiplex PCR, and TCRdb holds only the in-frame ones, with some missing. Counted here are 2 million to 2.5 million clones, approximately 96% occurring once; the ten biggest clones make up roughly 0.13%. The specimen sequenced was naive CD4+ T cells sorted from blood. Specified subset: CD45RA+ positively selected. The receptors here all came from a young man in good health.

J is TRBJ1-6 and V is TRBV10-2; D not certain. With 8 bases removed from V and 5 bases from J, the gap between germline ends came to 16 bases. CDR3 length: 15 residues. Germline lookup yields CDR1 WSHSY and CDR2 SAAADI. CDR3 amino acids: CASGARAFNNSPLHF. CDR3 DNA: TGCGCCAGCGGCGCACGGGCATTCAATAATTCACCCCTCCACTTT.

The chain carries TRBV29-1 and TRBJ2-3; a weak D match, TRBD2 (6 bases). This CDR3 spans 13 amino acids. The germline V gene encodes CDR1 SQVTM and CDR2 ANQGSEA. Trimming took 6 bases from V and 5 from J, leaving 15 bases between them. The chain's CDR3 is CSVLGTLLDTQYF. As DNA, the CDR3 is TGCAGCGTCCTCGGGACTCTTCTAGATACGCAGTATTTT.

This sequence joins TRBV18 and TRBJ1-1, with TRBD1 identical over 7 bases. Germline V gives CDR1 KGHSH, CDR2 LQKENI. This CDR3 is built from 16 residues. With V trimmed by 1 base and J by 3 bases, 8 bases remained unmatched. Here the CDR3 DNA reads TGTGCCAGCTCACCACTCATCGGGACAGACCACACTGAAGCTTTCTTT. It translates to CASSPLIGTDHTEAFF.

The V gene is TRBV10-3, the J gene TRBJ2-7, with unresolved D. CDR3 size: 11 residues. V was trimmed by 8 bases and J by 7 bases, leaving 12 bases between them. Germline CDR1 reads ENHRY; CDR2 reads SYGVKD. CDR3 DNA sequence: TGTGCCATCGACGATTTGGGGGAGCAGTACTTC. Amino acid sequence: CAIDDLGEQYF.

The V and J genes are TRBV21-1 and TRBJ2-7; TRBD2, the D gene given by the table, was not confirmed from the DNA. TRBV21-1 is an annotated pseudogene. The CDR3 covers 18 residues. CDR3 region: CASSKAGPGVSGPYEQYF. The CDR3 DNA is TGTGCCAGCAGCAAAGCCGGGCCGGGAGTTAGCGGCCCCTACGAGCAGTACTTC.

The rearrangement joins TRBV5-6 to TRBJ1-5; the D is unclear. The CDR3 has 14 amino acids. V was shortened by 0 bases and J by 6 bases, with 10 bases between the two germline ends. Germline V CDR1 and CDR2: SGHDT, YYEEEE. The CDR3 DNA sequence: TGTGCCAGCAGCTTGGGCCTGGGGAGTCAGCCCCAGCATTTT. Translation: CASSLGLGSQPQHF.

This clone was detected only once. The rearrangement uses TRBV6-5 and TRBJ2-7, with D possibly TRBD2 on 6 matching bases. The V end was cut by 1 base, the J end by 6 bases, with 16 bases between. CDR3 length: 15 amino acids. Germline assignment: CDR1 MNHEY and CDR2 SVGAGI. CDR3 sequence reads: CASSYLGGAKVEQYF. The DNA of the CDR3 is TGTGCCAGCAGTTACTTGGGGGGAGCAAAGGTCGAGCAGTACTTC.

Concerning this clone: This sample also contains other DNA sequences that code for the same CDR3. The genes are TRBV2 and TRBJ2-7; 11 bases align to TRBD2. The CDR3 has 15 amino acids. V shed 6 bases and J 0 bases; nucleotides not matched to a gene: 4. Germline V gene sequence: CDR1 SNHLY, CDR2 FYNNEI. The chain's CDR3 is CASRATSGSSYEQYF. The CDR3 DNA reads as TGTGCCAGCAGGGCAACTAGCGGGAGCTCCTACGAGCAGTACTTC. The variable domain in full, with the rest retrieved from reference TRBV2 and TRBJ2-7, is EPEVTQTPSHQVTQMGQEVILRCVPISNHLYFYWYRQILGQKVEFLVSFYNNEISEKSEIFDDQFSVERPDGSNFTLKIRSTKLEDSAMYFCASRATSGSSYEQYFGPGTRLTVT.

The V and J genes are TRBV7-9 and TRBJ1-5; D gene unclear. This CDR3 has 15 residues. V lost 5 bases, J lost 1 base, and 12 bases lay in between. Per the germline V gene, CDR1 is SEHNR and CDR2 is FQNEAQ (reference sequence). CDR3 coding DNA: TGTGCCAGCAGCCCCGAAGATGGGAGCAATCAGCCCCAGCATTTT. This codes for CASSPEDGSNQPQHF. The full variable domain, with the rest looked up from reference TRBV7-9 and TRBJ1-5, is DTGVSQNPRHKITKRGQNVTFRCDPISEHNRLYWYRQTLGQGPEFLTYFQNEAQLEKSRLLSDRFSAERPKGSFSTLEIQRTEQGDSAMYLCASSPEDGSNQPQHFGDGTRLSIL.

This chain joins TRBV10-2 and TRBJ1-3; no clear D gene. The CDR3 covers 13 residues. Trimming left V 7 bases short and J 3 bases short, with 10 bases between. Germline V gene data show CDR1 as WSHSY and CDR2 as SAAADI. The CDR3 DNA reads TGCGCCAGCACTGCGACCGATGGAAACACCATATATTTT. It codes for CASTATDGNTIYF.

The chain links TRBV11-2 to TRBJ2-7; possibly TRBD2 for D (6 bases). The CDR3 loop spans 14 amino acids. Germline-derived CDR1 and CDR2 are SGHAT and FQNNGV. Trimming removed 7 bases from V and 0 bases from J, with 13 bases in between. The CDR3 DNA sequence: TGTGCCAGCATGACGGGACTCTCCTCCTACGAGCAGTACTTC. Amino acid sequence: CASMTGLSSYEQYF.

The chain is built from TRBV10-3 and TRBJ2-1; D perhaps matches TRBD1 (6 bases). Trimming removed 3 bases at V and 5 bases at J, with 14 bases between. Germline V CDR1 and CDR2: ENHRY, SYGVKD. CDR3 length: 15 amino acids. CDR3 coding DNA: TGTGCCATCAGTGAAAGGGGGACACTTAACAATGAGCAGTTCTTC. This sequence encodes CAISERGTLNNEQFF.

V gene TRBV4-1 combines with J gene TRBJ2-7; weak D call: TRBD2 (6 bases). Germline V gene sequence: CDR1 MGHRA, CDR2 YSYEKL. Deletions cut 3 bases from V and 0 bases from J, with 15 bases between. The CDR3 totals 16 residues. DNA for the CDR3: TGCGCCAGCAGCCACCCGACTAGTCTTAGCTCCTACGAGCAGTACTTC. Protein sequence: CASSHPTSLSSYEQYF.

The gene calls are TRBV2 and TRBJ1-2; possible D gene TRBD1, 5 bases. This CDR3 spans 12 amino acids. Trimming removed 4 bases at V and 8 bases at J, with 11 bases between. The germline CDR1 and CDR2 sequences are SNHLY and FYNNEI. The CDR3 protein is CASSGGEKGYTF. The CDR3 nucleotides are TGTGCCAGCAGTGGAGGGGAAAAGGGCTACACCTTC.

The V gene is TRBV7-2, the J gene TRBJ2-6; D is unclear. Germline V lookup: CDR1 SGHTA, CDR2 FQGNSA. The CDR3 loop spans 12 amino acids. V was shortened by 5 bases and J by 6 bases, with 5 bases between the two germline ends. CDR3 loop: CASSPQANVLTF. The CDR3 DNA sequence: TGTGCCAGCAGCCCCCAGGCCAACGTCCTGACTTTC.

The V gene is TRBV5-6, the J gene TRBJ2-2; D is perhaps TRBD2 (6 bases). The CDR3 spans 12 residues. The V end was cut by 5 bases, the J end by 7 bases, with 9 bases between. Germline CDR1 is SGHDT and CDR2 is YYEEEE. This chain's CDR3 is CASRPGGGELFF. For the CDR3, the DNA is TGTGCCAGCAGACCCGGGGGCGGGGAGCTGTTTTTT. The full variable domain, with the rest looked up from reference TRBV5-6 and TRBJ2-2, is DAGVTQSPTHLIKTRGQQVTLRCSPKSGHDTVSWYQQALGQGPQFIFQYYEEEERQRGNFPDRFSGHQFPNYSSELNVNALLLGDSALYLCASRPGGGELFFGEGSRLTVL.

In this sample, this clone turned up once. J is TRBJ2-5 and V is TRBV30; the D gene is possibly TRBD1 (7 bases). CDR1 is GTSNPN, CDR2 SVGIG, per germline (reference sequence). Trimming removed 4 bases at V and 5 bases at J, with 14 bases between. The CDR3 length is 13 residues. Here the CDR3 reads CAWNGRGRETQYF. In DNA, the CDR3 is TGTGCCTGGAATGGCAGGGGGAGGGAGACCCAGTACTTC.

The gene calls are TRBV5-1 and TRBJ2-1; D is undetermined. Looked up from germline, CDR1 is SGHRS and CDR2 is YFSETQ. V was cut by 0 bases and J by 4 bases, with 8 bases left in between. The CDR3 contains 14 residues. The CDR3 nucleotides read TGCGCCAGCAGCTTGGAATCGTTTTACAATGAGCAGTTCTTC. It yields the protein CASSLESFYNEQFF. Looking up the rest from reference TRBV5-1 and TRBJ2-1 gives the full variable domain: KAGVTQTPRYLIKTRGQQVTLSCSPISGHRSVSWYQQTPGQGLQFLFEYFSETQRNKGNFPGRFSGRQFSNSRSEMNVSTLELGDSALYLCASSLESFYNEQFFGPGTRLTVL.

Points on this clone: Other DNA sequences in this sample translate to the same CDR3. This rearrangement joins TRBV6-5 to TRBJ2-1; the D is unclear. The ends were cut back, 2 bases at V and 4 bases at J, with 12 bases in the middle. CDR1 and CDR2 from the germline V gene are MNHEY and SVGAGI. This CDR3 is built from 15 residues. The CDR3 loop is CASSYSLGPYNEQFF. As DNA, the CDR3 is TGTGCCAGCAGTTACAGTCTAGGGCCTTACAATGAGCAGTTCTTC.

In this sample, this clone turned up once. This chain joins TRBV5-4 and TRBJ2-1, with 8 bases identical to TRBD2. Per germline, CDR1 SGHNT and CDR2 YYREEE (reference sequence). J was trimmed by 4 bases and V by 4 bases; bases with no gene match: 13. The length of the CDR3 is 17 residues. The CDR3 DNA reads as TGTGCCAGCAGCCGTGACTGGGCGGGGGGTAGATACAATGAGCAGTTCTTC. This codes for CASSRDWAGGRYNEQFF.